This entry lists 24 T cell receptor beta chains sequenced from one sample in a study of cytomegalovirus exposure and HLA in healthy donors. PCR employed 60 Vbeta and 13 Jbeta primers. Sequenced by immunoSEQ multiplex PCR; TCRdb stores in-frame clones only, minus some. Of some 70,000 clones detected, 80% to 90% appear once; the ten largest clones hold about 6.5%. The specimen was PBMCs. All receptors derive from a human donor in good health.

The chain combines TRBV28 with TRBJ2-1; D unresolved. The CDR3 covers 15 residues. V lost 4 bases to trimming and J lost 0 bases, with 10 bases between them. Germline V lookup: CDR1 MDHEN, CDR2 SYDVKM. CDR3 protein: CASSSTEISYNEQFF. CDR3 in DNA: TGTGCCAGCAGTTCCACAGAGATCTCCTACAATGAGCAGTTCTTC.

The chain combines TRBV7-9 with TRBJ2-5, with no clear D. The CDR3 length is 15 residues. V was shortened by 5 bases and J by 0 bases, with 13 bases between the two germline ends. The germline gives CDR1 SEHNR, CDR2 FQNEAQ (reference sequence). The DNA of the CDR3 is TGTGCCAGCAGCCAGAATCCAGACAACCAAGAGACCCAGTACTTC. It specifies CASSQNPDNQETQYF.

The V gene is TRBV29-1, the J gene TRBJ2-1, with a tentative D call TRBD1 (6 bases). V was trimmed by 5 bases and J by 4 bases, leaving 12 bases between them. The CDR3 sequence is 13 residues long. In germline, CDR1 is SQVTM, CDR2 ANQGSEA. The CDR3 coding sequence is TGCAGCGTTCGGGACACAACTTACAATGAGCAGTTCTTC. Its protein product is CSVRDTTYNEQFF.

This clone has just one count. The chain combines TRBV9 with TRBJ1-5, with TRBD1 matching over 9 bases. The junction had 19 bases not matched to a gene; V was cut back by 0 bases and J by 0 bases. The CDR3 length is 22 residues. Germline values: CDR1 SGDLS, CDR2 YYNGEE. The CDR3 sequence is CASSVVSTLNPGQGFSNQPQHF. DNA of the CDR3: TGTGCCAGCAGCGTAGTCAGCACACTAAACCCGGGACAGGGCTTTAGCAATCAGCCCCAGCATTTT.

V usage is TRBV4-2 and J usage is TRBJ2-1; 9 bases agree with TRBD1. In germline, CDR1 is LGHNA, CDR2 YNFKEQ. This CDR3 has 15 amino acids. The V gene end was trimmed by 4 bases and the J gene end by 6 bases; junction bases not matched to a gene: 7. The DNA of the CDR3 is TGTGCCAGCAGCCCTCCCGGGACAGGGATCAATGAGCAGTTCTTC. Its protein product is CASSPPGTGINEQFF.

This chain links TRBV6-6 with TRBJ2-7; 12 positions match TRBD2. CDR3 length: 14 residues. The germline V gene has CDR1 MNHNY and CDR2 SVGAGI (reference sequence). V shed 8 bases and J 1 base; nucleotides not matched to a gene: 3. The CDR3 coding sequence is TGTGCCAGCGCCCTAGCGGGGGGGTCCTACGAGCAGTACTTC. This translates into CASALAGGSYEQYF.

The J gene is TRBJ2-5, the V gene TRBV5-6; 11 positions match TRBD2. The ends lost 3 bases at V and 5 bases at J; junction bases unmatched: 9. Germline CDR1 and CDR2: SGHDT and YYEEEE. The CDR3 has 16 residues. CDR3 bases: TGTGCCAGCAGCTCCGTAGCGGGGGGGCCGTCTGAGACCCAGTACTTC. This gives the protein CASSSVAGGPSETQYF.

The chain combines TRBV7-3 with TRBJ2-3; TRBD2 matches at 7 bases. The CDR3 has 16 residues. The germline gives CDR1 SGHTA, CDR2 FQGTGA. Losses at the gene ends were 5 bases for V and 0 bases for J; bases not matched to a gene: 8. The DNA of the CDR3 is TGTGCCAGCAGCCCCGAGGCGCGGGGGAGCACAGATACGCAGTATTTT. Translating it yields CASSPEARGSTDTQYF.

A note on this clone: At one of its ends the junction is not consistent with the germline gene, which may arise from a read error. The rearrangement links TRBV7-7 to TRBJ2-3, with 8 nucleotides matching TRBD2. From germline, CDR1 is SSHAT and CDR2 FNYEAQ (reference sequence). This CDR3 is 16 amino acids long. In DNA, the CDR3 is TGTGCTAGCAGCCAATTCGGGGGGGCCGGGACAGATACGCAGTATTTT. Translating it yields CASSQFGGAGTDTQYF.

V usage is TRBV27 and J usage is TRBJ2-3, with 8 bases matching TRBD2. Germline-derived CDR1 and CDR2 are MNHEY and SMNVEV (reference sequence). V lost 6 bases to trimming and J lost 1 base; unmatched junction nucleotides: 9. The CDR3 has 16 amino acids. CDR3 in DNA: TGTGCCAGCAGCCTCTCCTCGGGGGGGCGCACAGATACGCAGTATTTT. This encodes CASSLSSGGRTDTQYF.

J is TRBJ2-5 and V is TRBV10-1; D is possibly TRBD2 (5 bases). V lost 0 bases and J 7 bases, leaving 12 bases between the germline ends. The germline gives CDR1 WNHNN, CDR2 SYGVQD (reference sequence). There are 14 residues in the CDR3. The CDR3 here is CASSESREGGTQYF. In DNA, the CDR3 is TGCGCCAGCAGTGAGTCGCGAGAGGGTGGGACCCAGTACTTC.

This chain links TRBV28 with TRBJ2-1, with TRBD2 matching 12 bases. J was trimmed by 4 bases and V by 6 bases; bases with no gene match: 7. Germline lookup yields CDR1 MDHEN and CDR2 SYDVKM. There are 16 residues in the CDR3. For the CDR3, the DNA is TGTGCCAGCAGGCAAACTAGCGGGGGGCCGTACAATGAGCAGTTCTTC. Protein sequence: CASRQTSGGPYNEQFF.

As regards this clone: Germline is not matched at one junction end, which may reflect a read error. The chain combines TRBV19 with TRBJ1-2; the D gene is possibly TRBD1 (6 bases). This CDR3 has 15 residues. CDR1 LNHDA and CDR2 SQIVND come from the germline V gene (reference sequence). As DNA, the CDR3 is TGTGCCAGTAGTATCTCCCTCGGGGGGCGTTCGGGCTACCCCTTC. Translation: CASSISLGGRSGYPF.

The chain carries TRBV6-6 and TRBJ2-2, with 7 bases aligning to TRBD1. The CDR3 is 13 amino acids. Germline V gene data show CDR1 as MNHNY and CDR2 as SVGAGI (reference sequence). The ends lost 6 bases at V and 6 bases at J; junction bases unmatched: 4. This chain's CDR3 is CASSKGASGELFF. The CDR3 DNA sequence: TGTGCCAGCAGCAAGGGGGCATCCGGGGAGCTGTTTTTT.

The chain recombines TRBV5-1 with TRBJ2-7, with a weak D call TRBD2 (7 bases). V lost 0 bases and J 6 bases, leaving 13 bases between the germline ends. This CDR3 region has 14 residues. Germline CDR1 and CDR2: SGHRS and YFSETQ. This CDR3 reads CASSLGGGGVEQYF. Written as DNA, the CDR3 is TGCGCCAGCAGCTTGGGGGGGGGCGGGGTCGAGCAGTACTTC.

This clone came up once. This chain joins TRBV23-1 and TRBJ2-2; 7 nucleotides match TRBD1. TRBV23-1 is assigned to the ORF class and has an uncertain function. The CDR3 loop spans 15 amino acids. Losses at the gene ends were 6 bases for V and 3 bases for J; bases not matched to a gene: 7. The CDR3 DNA is TGCGCCAGCAGGTTTCCTGGACAGGACACCGGGGAGCTGTTTTTT. Protein: CASRFPGQDTGELFF.

The chain is built from TRBV10-1 and TRBJ2-5, with 10 positions matching TRBD2. V was clipped by 2 bases and J by 3 bases; unmatched bases: 3. The CDR3 sequence is 15 residues long. CDR1 is WNHNN, CDR2 SYGVQD, per germline (reference sequence). The CDR3, as DNA: TGCGCCAGCAGTGAGAGGCTAGCGGGGGAAGAGACCCAGTACTTC. Translating it yields CASSERLAGEETQYF.

CDR3 sequence reads: CASSPTLAGTNTGELFF. CDR3 DNA: TGTGCCAGCAGCCCGACGTTAGCGGGTACGAACACCGGGGAGCTGTTTTTT. The chain is built from TRBV7-3 and TRBJ2-2; 7 bases match TRBD2. V was clipped by 5 bases and J by 0 bases; unmatched bases: 9. Germline lookup yields CDR1 SGHTA and CDR2 FQGTGA. CDR3 length: 17 amino acids.

The V call is TRBV5-1, the J call TRBJ2-7; D not certain. The CDR3 length is 14 residues. V gave up 0 bases and J gave up 3 bases, with 10 bases separating them. Germline V gene data show CDR1 as SGHRS and CDR2 as YFSETQ. This CDR3 is CASSLAGSNYEQYF. The DNA for the CDR3 is TGCGCCAGCAGCTTGGCTGGCTCCAACTACGAGCAGTACTTC.

The sample holds one count of this clone. V is TRBV9 and J is TRBJ2-7; D gene ambiguous. Germline V gene lookup returns CDR1 SGDLS and CDR2 YYNGEE. The CDR3 covers 14 residues. V was trimmed by 0 bases and J by 3 bases, leaving 10 bases between them. The CDR3 DNA sequence: TGTGCCAGCAGCGTAGAGCTCGGAGACTACGAGCAGTACTTC. It translates to CASSVELGDYEQYF.

This chain uses TRBV6-4 with TRBJ1-1, with 9 bases that match TRBD1. This CDR3 has 13 amino acids. Germline-derived CDR1 and CDR2 are MRHNA and SNTAGT. The ends lost 3 bases at V and 4 bases at J; junction bases unmatched: 0. CDR3 loop: CASSEDRGTEAFF. The CDR3 DNA is TGTGCCAGCAGTGAGGACAGGGGCACTGAAGCTTTCTTT.

CDR3 coding DNA: TGTGCCAGCAGTGTGGGCAGGGAGGGGCAGCCCCAGCATTTT. Protein sequence: CASSVGREGQPQHF. The chain joins TRBV2 to TRBJ1-5; D is perhaps TRBD1 (5 bases). The germline V gene encodes CDR1 SNHLY and CDR2 FYNNEI. The CDR3 runs to 14 residues. Trimming took 4 bases from V and 7 from J, leaving 14 bases between them.

The chain uses TRBV28 and TRBJ2-5; D remains unclear. The V and J ends lost 6 bases and 11 bases respectively, with 22 bases between them. Germline CDR1 reads MDHEN; CDR2 reads SYDVKM. The CDR3 consists of 14 residues. For the CDR3, the DNA is TGTGCCAGCAGCCCCCCGGCGGCCCTCTTGGAGCAGTACTTC. Its translation is CASSPPAALLEQYF.

The V and J genes are TRBV10-3 and TRBJ1-5, with 8 bases fitting TRBD1. The CDR3 covers 14 residues. V shed 5 bases, J shed 2 bases, and the junction held 2 bases outside the gene matches. Germline V gene sequence: CDR1 ENHRY, CDR2 SYGVKD. CDR3 amino acids: CAISQGAGNQPQHF. DNA for the CDR3: TGTGCCATCAGTCAGGGGGCGGGCAATCAGCCCCAGCATTTT.